This T cell receptor beta chain is drawn from a study of OX40 agonist ivuxolimab in advanced cancers. About the study: Having had anti-PD-1, anti-PD-L1 or anti-CTLA-4 therapy before was allowed, and about 42% had some.

V lost 3 bases to trimming and J lost 7 bases; unmatched junction nucleotides: 2. Germline CDR1 reads MNHEY; CDR2 reads SVGAGI. The CDR3 has 13 residues. Generated by immunoSEQ multiplex PCR, the TCRdb table keeps only in-frame clones and is missing some. The table lists some 77,000 clones, about 85% of them singletons. The clonotype was recovered from an adult with an advanced solid tumor such as melanoma, head and neck, liver or kidney cancer. Sequences were derived from CD4+ or CD8+ T cells sorted from blood, sampled in a trial of the OX40 agonist ivuxolimab. V gene TRBV6-5 combines with J gene TRBJ2-2; 7 nucleotides match TRBD1. Here the CDR3 reads CASSYQGDGELFF. CDR3 bases: TGTGCCAGCAGTTATCAGGGGGACGGGGAGCTGTTTTTT.